Listed below are T cell receptor beta chains from one sample, sequenced in a study of blood T cell repertoires in COVID-19. Profiled with immunoSEQ multiplex PCR; TCRdb holds only in-frame clones, not every one. The table lists roughly 250,000 clones, 82% of them singletons. Material: peripheral blood. Receptors were obtained from a woman between 65 and 79 years old with acute or convalescent COVID-19. CDR3s include the opening cysteine and the closing phenylalanine or tryptophan. The D gene is left open where the match is weak. Rows give clone size only sometimes, using once, few, many, or a class for an expanded clone.

V gene,D gene,J gene,clone size,CDR3 protein,CDR3 DNA
TRBV6-1,.,TRBJ2-7,.,CASSEEASYEQYF,TGTGCCAGCAGTGAAGAAGCCTCCTACGAGCAGTACTTC
TRBV6-5,TRBD2,TRBJ2-3,.,CASHLLAGRTDTQYF,TGTGCCAGCCATTTACTAGCGGGGAGAACAGATACGCAGTATTTT
TRBV4-2,.,TRBJ2-2,once,CASSQDGHGELFF,TGTGCCAGCAGCCAAGATGGGCACGGGGAGCTGTTTTTT
TRBV6-5,.,TRBJ2-7,.,CASSKEDRAYEQYF,TGTGCCAGCAGTAAGGAGGACAGAGCCTACGAGCAGTACTTC
TRBV5-8,.,TRBJ1-2,few,CASSFTENYGYTF,TGTGCCAGCAGCTTTACGGAGAACTATGGCTACACCTTC
TRBV6-6,TRBD1,TRBJ1-2,once,CASSLGTVYGYTF,TGTGCCAGCAGTCTCGGGACAGTCTATGGCTACACCTTC
TRBV5-4,TRBD2,TRBJ2-5,few,CASSLTSGGQETQYF,TGTGCCAGCAGCTTGACTAGCGGGGGCCAAGAGACCCAGTACTTC
TRBV28,TRBD1,TRBJ1-4,.,CASRAGQPNEKLFF,TGTGCCAGCAGGGCGGGACAGCCTAATGAAAAACTGTTTTTT
TRBV6-5,TRBD1,TRBJ2-7,.,CASSRDRGPSYEQYF,TGTGCCAGCAGCCGGGACAGGGGGCCGTCCTACGAGCAGTACTTC
TRBV7-8,.,TRBJ1-2,.,CASSLSETESGYTF,TGTGCCAGCAGCTTGTCCGAGACAGAGAGTGGCTACACCTTC
TRBV27,TRBD2,TRBJ2-3,few,CASSSPSGGRDTQYF,TGTGCCAGCAGTTCCCCTAGCGGGGGTCGAGATACGCAGTATTTT
TRBV9,.,TRBJ2-2,.,CASSVGAGTNTGELFF,TGTGCCAGCAGCGTAGGGGCAGGGACGAACACCGGGGAGCTGTTTTTT
TRBV18,.,TRBJ1-3,.,CASSPVSYSGNTIYF,TGTGCCAGCTCACCAGTGTCCTACTCTGGAAACACCATATATTTT
TRBV7-6,TRBD1,TRBJ2-1,.,CASRQGQGAYNEQFF,TGTGCCAGCAGACAAGGACAGGGAGCCTACAATGAGCAGTTCTTC
TRBV28,TRBD1,TRBJ2-7,many,CASRDTGGGEQYF,TGTGCCAGCAGGGATACAGGGGGCGGCGAGCAGTACTTC
TRBV6-4,.,TRBJ1-1,.,CASSETGSSPEAFF,TGTGCCAGCAGTGAGACAGGATCCTCCCCTGAAGCTTTCTTT
TRBV5-5,.,TRBJ1-5,.,CASSPITVSNQPQHF,TGTGCCAGCAGCCCGATCACGGTGAGCAATCAGCCCCAGCATTTT
TRBV28,TRBD2,TRBJ2-2,.,CASSFLGGKTGELFF,TGTGCCAGTTCCTTCCTGGGGGGGAAAACCGGGGAGCTGTTTTTT
TRBV7-9,.,TRBJ1-3,.,CASSLAAGLSGNTIYF,TGTGCCAGCAGCTTAGCGGCTGGCCTCTCCGGAAACACCATATATTTT
TRBV7-2,TRBD1,TRBJ2-1,few,CASTDREVNEQFF,TGTGCCAGCACGGACAGGGAAGTAAATGAGCAGTTCTTC
TRBV7-2,.,TRBJ1-5,few,CASSLRGNQPQHF,TGTGCCAGCAGCTTACGCGGAAATCAGCCCCAGCATTTT
TRBV30,.,TRBJ1-1,.,CAWSVPPGYAFF,TGTGCCTGGAGTGTACCTCCAGGGTACGCTTTCTTT
TRBV4-2,TRBD1,TRBJ1-3,.,CASSQGQGGGNTIYF,TGTGCCAGCAGCCAAGGACAGGGTGGGGGGAACACCATATATTTT
TRBV19,TRBD1,TRBJ1-6,.,CASSTTGTGKNSPLHF,TGTGCCAGTAGTACAACCGGGACAGGGAAAAATTCACCCCTCCACTTT
TRBV5-1,TRBD1,TRBJ1-2,.,CASTVAGQGYGYTF,TGCGCCAGCACCGTCGCCGGACAGGGGTATGGCTACACCTTC
TRBV27,TRBD2,TRBJ2-6,.,CASSLSLFNDLAGGRSGANVLTF,TGTGCCAGCAGTTTATCGCTATTCAACGATCTAGCGGGGGGGCGCTCTGGGGCCAACGTCCTGACTTTC
TRBV7-2,TRBD1,TRBJ1-2,.,CASSLVTGRNYGYTF,TGTGCCAGCAGCTTAGTGACAGGGCGGAACTATGGCTACACCTTC
TRBV29-1,TRBD2,TRBJ2-2,.,CSVPSGGAPGELFF,TGCAGCGTTCCTAGCGGGGGCGCCCCCGGGGAGCTGTTTTTT
TRBV29-1,.,TRBJ1-1,.,CSVVGTAGNTEAFF,TGCAGCGTTGTAGGTACAGCTGGGAACACTGAAGCTTTCTTT
TRBV28,.,TRBJ2-1,.,CASSFRSTRGNEQFF,TGTGCCAGCAGTTTTAGGTCGACCAGGGGCAATGAGCAGTTCTTC
TRBV4-2,.,TRBJ2-1,.,CASSQQGHNEQFF,TGTGCCAGCAGCCAACAGGGCCACAATGAGCAGTTCTTC
TRBV10-1,.,TRBJ1-1,once,CASSDPASSGGKTEAFF,TGCGCCAGCAGTGACCCCGCATCGTCGGGAGGGAAAACTGAAGCTTTCTTT
TRBV10-3,TRBD1,TRBJ1-1,once,CAISGDREVTEAFF,TGTGCCATCAGTGGGGACAGGGAGGTCACTGAAGCTTTCTTT
TRBV7-9,TRBD2,TRBJ2-7,.,CASSLVELAGGNEQYF,TGTGCCAGCAGCTTAGTTGAGCTAGCGGGGGGTAACGAGCAGTACTTC